This T cell receptor beta chain was profiled in a study of shared clonotypes between healthy human individuals. General study findings and limits: What naive subsets generally showed was a larger estimated richness than memory subsets showed.

To note about this clone: Antigen unknown.

Germline CDR1 reads SGHRS; CDR2 reads YFSETQ. This CDR3 has 12 residues. Trimming stripped 7 bases from V and 0 bases from J, with 4 bases between. A roughly 200 ng quantity of DNA, approximately 29,000 T cell genomes, went into the sorted-subset replicate PCRs. Profiled with immunoSEQ multiplex PCR; TCRdb holds only in-frame clones, not every one. The repertoire consists of about 710,000 clones, with approximately 77% occurring once and the leading ten covering around 1.7%. Sequencing was done on a sample of memory CD4+ T cells sorted from blood. Subset indicated: CD45RA-negative fraction. The sequence was collected from a woman aged 30 to 39 in good health. The chain employs TRBV5-1 and TRBJ2-2, with D unresolved. The CDR3: CASSTNTGELFF. The CDR3 DNA follows: TGCGCCAGCTCCACGAACACCGGGGAGCTGTTTTTT.